A selection of T cell receptor beta chains follows, all from one sample in a study of T-cell memory formation after mild COVID-19. TCRdb used MiXCR to reprocess the 5' RACE reads, holding one entry per CDR3 protein. In the table there are roughly 400,000 distinct CDR3 sequences, 20% to 25% of which are singletons. The sample consisted of PBMCs or a T cell subset sorted from them (not recorded which). The receptors were sampled from an adult woman who had mild COVID-19 (a few samples of this study predate the infection). Cell type and time point are not known. CDR3s include the opening cysteine and the closing phenylalanine or tryptophan. Each record gives: J gene, V gene, D gene, clone size, CDR3 protein, CDR3 DNA. The D gene is left open where the match is weak. Clone sizes are given selectively: once, few, many, or a class where the clone is expanded.

>TRBJ1-5|TRBV20-1|NA|NA
CSAHKQGHSNQPQHF
TGCAGTGCTCATAAACAGGGACATAGCAATCAGCCCCAGCATTTT
>TRBJ2-5|TRBV5-6|TRBD1|NA
CASSTGQVRGETQYF
TGTGCCAGCAGCACAGGACAGGTTCGGGGAGAGACCCAGTACTTC
>TRBJ2-7|TRBV7-2|TRBD1|NA
CASSLGRTGGEQYF
TGTGCCAGCAGCTTGGGCCGGACAGGAGGCGAGCAGTACTTC
>TRBJ2-1|TRBV29-1|NA|many
CSSRQGGRNNEQFF
TGCAGCTCCCGCCAGGGGGGCCGGAACAATGAGCAGTTCTTC
>TRBJ2-1|TRBV20-1|TRBD2|few
CSARRILAGGPNEQFF
TGCAGTGCTAGGAGAATACTAGCGGGAGGGCCGAATGAGCAGTTCTTC
>TRBJ2-7|TRBV30|NA|NA
CAWSAIGEQYF
TGTGCCTGGAGCGCTATAGGGGAGCAGTACTTC
>TRBJ2-2|TRBV7-3|NA|NA
CASSLWVGMDTGELFF
TGTGCCAGCAGCTTATGGGTAGGGATGGACACCGGGGAGCTGTTTTTT
>TRBJ1-1|TRBV4-2|NA|NA
CASSQDDTEAFF
TGTGCCAGCAGCCAAGATGACACTGAAGCTTTCTTT
>TRBJ2-7|TRBV12-3/TRBV12-4|NA|NA
CASSYLSQSYEQYF
TGTGCCAGCAGTTACCTGAGCCAAAGCTACGAGCAGTACTTC
>TRBJ2-3|TRBV7-9|NA|few
CASSLDVWTDTQYF
TGTGCCAGCAGCTTAGACGTGTGGACAGATACGCAGTATTTT
>TRBJ1-6|TRBV4-1|NA|few
CASSRLNSPLHF
TGCGCCAGCAGCCGACTTAATTCACCCCTCCACTTT
>TRBJ2-7|TRBV30|NA|NA
CAWSMSDYEQYF
TGTGCCTGGAGCATGTCGGACTACGAGCAGTACTTC
>TRBJ2-7|TRBV7-2|TRBD1|NA
CASNIQSTGPYEQYF
TGTGCCAGCAACATCCAATCGACAGGGCCCTACGAGCAGTACTTC
>TRBJ1-1|TRBV5-6|NA|NA
CASSLQRVPNTEAFF
TGTGCCAGCAGCTTGCAGAGAGTGCCGAACACTGAAGCTTTCTTT
>TRBJ2-1|TRBV7-2|NA|few
CASSLGWRANNEQFF
TGTGCCAGCAGCTTGGGCTGGAGGGCCAACAATGAGCAGTTCTTC
>TRBJ2-3|TRBV29-1|TRBD2|NA
CSVLSGRSADTQYF
TGCAGCGTCTTAAGCGGGAGATCGGCAGATACGCAGTATTTT
>TRBJ2-7|TRBV29-1|TRBD1|NA
CSVRGPGQGNPYEQYF
TGCAGCGTGAGGGGGCCGGGACAGGGAAACCCCTACGAGCAGTACTTC
>TRBJ2-3|TRBV5-5|TRBD2|few
CASSRGTSGTQYF
TGTGCCAGCAGCCGCGGGACTAGCGGTACGCAGTATTTT
>TRBJ2-7|TRBV10-3|NA|NA
CAISDDPYEQYF
TGTGCCATCAGTGACGACCCCTACGAGCAGTACTTC
>TRBJ1-6|TRBV27|NA|NA
CASSSQGNNSPLHF
TGTGCCAGCAGCTCACAGGGTAATAATTCACCCCTCCACTTT
>TRBJ2-3|TRBV2|NA|NA
CASSESGPGKGPQYF
TGTGCCAGCAGTGAATCGGGCCCGGGGAAAGGACCGCAGTATTTT
>TRBJ2-7|TRBV24-1|NA|once
CATSDPSGGDGTSF
TGTGCCACCAGTGATCCTTCTGGAGGTGATGGTACGAGCTTC
>TRBJ2-1|TRBV7-9|TRBD2|NA
CASHGLAGYDNEQFF
TGTGCCAGCCACGGACTAGCGGGTTACGACAATGAGCAGTTCTTC
>TRBJ2-7|TRBV7-9|NA|NA
CASSFGTASSYEQYF
TGTGCCAGCAGCTTCGGGACGGCCAGCTCCTACGAGCAGTACTTC
>TRBJ2-1|TRBV5-1|TRBD1|NA
CASSLGQGENEQFF
TGCGCCAGCAGCCTGGGACAGGGGGAAAATGAGCAGTTCTTC
>TRBJ1-4|TRBV11-3|TRBD1|NA
CASSQTLTGGREKLFF
TGTGCCAGCAGCCAGACCTTAACAGGGGGTCGCGAAAAACTGTTTTTT
>TRBJ1-2|TRBV27|TRBD1|NA
CASSPQTGIHGYTF
TGTGCCAGCAGTCCCCAGACAGGGATCCATGGCTACACCTTC
>TRBJ1-4|TRBV29-1|TRBD1|NA
CSVERATGDKVFF
TGCAGCGTTGAACGTGCGACAGGGGACAAGGTGTTTTTT
>TRBJ2-3|TRBV5-1|NA|many
CASSHPGIDTQYF
TGCGCCAGCAGCCACCCCGGCATAGATACGCAGTATTTT
>TRBJ1-2|TRBV7-2|TRBD1|NA
CASSLGGTGDGYTF
TGTGCCAGCAGCTTAGGGGGGACAGGAGATGGCTACACCTTC
>TRBJ2-7|TRBV7-9|NA|NA
CASSLVPRSAEQYF
TGTGCCAGCAGCTTAGTACCCAGGAGCGCCGAGCAGTACTTC
>TRBJ1-4|TRBV28|NA|NA
CASSLRDEKLFF
TGTGCCAGCAGTTTACGGGATGAAAAACTGTTTTTT
>TRBJ2-3|TRBV11-2|TRBD1|NA
CASSSDRGYTSTDTQYF
TGTGCCAGCAGCTCTGACAGGGGGTACACTAGCACAGATACGCAGTATTTT
>TRBJ2-3|TRBV7-3|TRBD2|few
CASSSSGARTDTQYF
TGTGCCAGCAGCTCTAGCGGGGCTAGGACAGATACGCAGTATTTT
>TRBJ2-6|TRBV5-1|NA|NA
CASSPGTPMPSGANVLTF
TGCGCCAGCAGCCCCGGGACCCCAATGCCCTCTGGGGCCAACGTCCTGACTTTC
>TRBJ2-7|TRBV5-5|TRBD1|NA
CASSSDGTAGTYEQYF
TGTGCCAGCAGCTCTGATGGGACAGCCGGAACCTACGAGCAGTACTTC
>TRBJ2-7|TRBV12-3/TRBV12-4|TRBD1|few
CASSPPGQGPYEQYF
TGTGCCAGCAGTCCCCCGGGACAGGGGCCCTACGAGCAGTACTTC
>TRBJ2-1|TRBV7-9|NA|NA
CASSPGTDANEQFF
TGTGCCAGCAGCCCCGGGACGGATGCAAATGAGCAGTTCTTC
>TRBJ2-7|TRBV27|NA|NA
CASSLSFSYEQYF
TGTGCCAGCAGTTTATCTTTTTCCTACGAGCAGTACTTC
>TRBJ1-1|TRBV3-1|NA|NA
CASSPWDSNTEAFF
TGTGCCAGCAGCCCATGGGACTCGAACACTGAAGCTTTCTTT
>TRBJ2-1|TRBV12-3/TRBV12-4|TRBD2|NA
CASSLIGEGQFF
TGTGCCAGCAGTTTAATCGGGGAGGGGCAGTTCTTC
>TRBJ2-1|TRBV27|NA|few
CASSFLARTYNEQFF
TGTGCCAGCAGTTTTCTGGCGCGTACCTACAATGAGCAGTTCTTC
>TRBJ2-1|TRBV7-8|TRBD1|NA
CASSFQRQGARVEQFF
TGTGCCAGCAGCTTTCAGCGACAGGGGGCAAGGGTTGAGCAGTTCTTC